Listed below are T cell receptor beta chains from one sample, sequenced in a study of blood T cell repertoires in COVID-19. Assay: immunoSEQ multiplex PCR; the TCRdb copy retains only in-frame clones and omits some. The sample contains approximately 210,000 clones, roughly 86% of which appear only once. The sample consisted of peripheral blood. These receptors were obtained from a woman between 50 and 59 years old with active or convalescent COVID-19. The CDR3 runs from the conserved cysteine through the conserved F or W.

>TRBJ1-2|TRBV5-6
CASSHNPDDGYTF
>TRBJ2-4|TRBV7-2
CASSLMPGVAKNIQYF
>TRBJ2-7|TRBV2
CASRAGPYEQYF
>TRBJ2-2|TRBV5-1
CASSPPRTTSTGELFF
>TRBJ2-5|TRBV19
CASSPDRVEETQYF
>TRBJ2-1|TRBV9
CASSPLGTSGPLGGRNEQFF
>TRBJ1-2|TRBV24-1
CATSDPDTGANGYTF
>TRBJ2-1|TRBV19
CASSGQSGIGEQFF
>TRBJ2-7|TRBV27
CASSLGTGLAYEQYF
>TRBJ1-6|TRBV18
CASSPEAWSYNSPLHF
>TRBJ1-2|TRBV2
CASSAGPEYGYTF
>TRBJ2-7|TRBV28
CASSTGLAGAGYEQYF
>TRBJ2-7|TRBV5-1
CASSPLAGGPQQYF
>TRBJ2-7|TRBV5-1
CASSLTPSSYEQYF
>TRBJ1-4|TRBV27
CASKRGEEKLFF
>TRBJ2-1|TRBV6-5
CASSSLGAGAYNEQFF
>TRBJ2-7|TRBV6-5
CASTVRGDRRYEQYF
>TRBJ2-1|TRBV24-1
CATPREGGSYNEQFF
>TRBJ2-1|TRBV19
CASPGGGRPYNEQFF
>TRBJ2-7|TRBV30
CAWGDRGFPYEQYF
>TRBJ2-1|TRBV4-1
CASSQGAYNEQFF
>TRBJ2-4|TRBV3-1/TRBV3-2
CASSQVGLAGGRAKNIQYF
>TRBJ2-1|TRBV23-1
CASSQSRKLAGDAGGNEQFF
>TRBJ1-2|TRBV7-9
CASSLAGGSTNYGYTF
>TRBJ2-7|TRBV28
CASSLSGAGEIGYEQYF
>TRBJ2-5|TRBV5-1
CASSFGGETETQYF
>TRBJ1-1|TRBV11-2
CASSLTATGEAFF
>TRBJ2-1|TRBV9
CASSVEGLGNNEQFF
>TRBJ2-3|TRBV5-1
CASSRDPLAGADTQYF
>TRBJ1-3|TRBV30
CAQGASSGNTIYF
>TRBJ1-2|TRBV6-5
CASSYSTAGTGYGYTF
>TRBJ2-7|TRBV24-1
CATSGPKAGEQYF
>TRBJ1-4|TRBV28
CASSLEDSGSATNEKLFF
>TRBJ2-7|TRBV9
CASSVGTSGSSEQYF
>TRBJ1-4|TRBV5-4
CASSFGASNEKLFF
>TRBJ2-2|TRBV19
CASSVPSATNTGELFF
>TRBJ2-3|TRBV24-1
CATSDRGQGRDTQYF
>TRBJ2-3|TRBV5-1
CASGYQGLVKDTQYF
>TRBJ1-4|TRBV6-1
CASSQGAPSTNEKLFF
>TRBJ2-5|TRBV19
CASSIDLAGEETQYF
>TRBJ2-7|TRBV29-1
CSGTPGGAGSYEQYF
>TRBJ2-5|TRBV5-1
CASSVTGSGSAPQYF
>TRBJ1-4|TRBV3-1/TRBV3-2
CASSLRGTNEKLFF
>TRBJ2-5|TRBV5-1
CASSLPSGGPETQYF
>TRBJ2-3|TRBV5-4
CASAPRTPTTDTQYF
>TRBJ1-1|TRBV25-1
CASSEPGTANTEAFF
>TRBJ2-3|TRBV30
CAWSPLRGTQYF
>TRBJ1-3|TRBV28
CASTNPAEYTIYF
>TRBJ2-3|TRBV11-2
CASSLTGGGYSTDTQYF
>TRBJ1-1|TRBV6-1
CASSENRGQKPF
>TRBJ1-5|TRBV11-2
CASSLTRDQPQHF
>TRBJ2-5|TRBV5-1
CASSFGSVQETQYF
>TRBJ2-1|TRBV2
CASSYSGSRSYNEQFF
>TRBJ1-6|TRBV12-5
CASGLSGRHSPLHF
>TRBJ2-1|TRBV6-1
CASSEPGGGYNEQFF
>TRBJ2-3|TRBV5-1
CASSLVSGGPPDTQYF
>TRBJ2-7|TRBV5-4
CASSLWQGLATARDEQYF
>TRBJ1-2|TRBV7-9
CASSPKPKGALGYGYTF